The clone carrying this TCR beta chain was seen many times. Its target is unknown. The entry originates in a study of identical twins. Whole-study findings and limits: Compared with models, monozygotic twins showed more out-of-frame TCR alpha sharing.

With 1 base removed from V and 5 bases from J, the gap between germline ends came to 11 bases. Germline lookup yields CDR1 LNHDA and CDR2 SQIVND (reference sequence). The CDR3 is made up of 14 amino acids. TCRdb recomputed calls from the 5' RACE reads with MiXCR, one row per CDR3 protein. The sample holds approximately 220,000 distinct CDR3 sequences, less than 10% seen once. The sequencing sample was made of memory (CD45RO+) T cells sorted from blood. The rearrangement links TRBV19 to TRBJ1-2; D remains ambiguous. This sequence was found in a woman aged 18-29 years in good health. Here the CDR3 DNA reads TGTGCCAGTAGTATAGGAGCTTACAGATATGGCTACACCTTC. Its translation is CASSIGAYRYGYTF.